The clone carrying this T cell receptor beta chain is a singleton in its sample. Its antigen is unidentified. The germline gives CDR1 ENHRY, CDR2 SYGVKD. The V end was cut by 3 bases, the J end by 1 base, with 15 bases between. The CDR3 has 16 amino acids. Both 60 Vbeta primers and 13 Jbeta primers went into the PCR. Only in-frame clones appear in the TCRdb table, and some are missing; sequencing was by immunoSEQ multiplex PCR. The table includes over 150,000 clones, roughly 75% detected once. These data come from a study of cytomegalovirus exposure and HLA in healthy donors. At the level of the study: Caucasian-associated ancestry cluster membership applied to approximately 80% of nearly 400 genotyped donors.

Regarding the study as a whole: There were reportedly fewer N-insertions in an Asian-associated ancestry cluster than the roughly 700-donor mean, in a later analysis. Most TCR sequences showed up rarely, but some public TCRs showed up in many donors.

The genes are TRBV10-3 and TRBJ1-2; D possibly corresponds to TRBD1 (5 bases). What was sequenced was PBMCs. This sequence originates from a male donor in good health and CMV-seronegative. CDR3 loop: CAISDAAGSRNYGYTF. CDR3 DNA sequence: TGTGCCATCAGTGATGCGGCAGGGTCCCGTAACTATGGCTACACCTTC.